These 30 T cell receptor beta chains were sequenced from one sample in a study of cytomegalovirus exposure and HLA in healthy donors. Both 60 Vbeta primers and 13 Jbeta primers went into the PCR. Profiling relied on immunoSEQ multiplex PCR, and the TCRdb table lists in-frame clones only, not all of them. Among about 150,000 clones listed, roughly 80% were seen once. The sample consisted of PBMCs. The origin of the receptors is a woman aged 45-65 years in good health and CMV-seropositive.

This clone was recorded a few times. The rearrangement uses TRBV7-2 and TRBJ2-2; the D gene is possibly TRBD1 (5 bases). Germline V gives CDR1 SGHTA, CDR2 FQGNSA. Trimming took 3 bases from V and 15 from J, leaving 17 bases between them. The CDR3 has 13 residues. The CDR3 DNA sequence: TGTGCCAGCAGCTTTCTAAGTAATGGGGCGGTGTTTTTT. Its translation is CASSFLSNGAVFF.

This chain uses TRBV5-1 with TRBJ2-3, with D maybe TRBD2 (7 bases). CDR3 length: 15 amino acids. Per germline, CDR1 SGHRS and CDR2 YFSETQ. V lost 2 bases and J lost 0, with 10 bases in between. DNA for the CDR3: TGCGCCAGCAGCTTCGCGGGGGCCAGCACAGATACGCAGTATTTT. Translated: CASSFAGASTDTQYF.

The chain is built from TRBV19 and TRBJ1-1; D is undetermined. The CDR3 is made up of 14 amino acids. Germline CDR1 LNHDA, CDR2 SQIVND (reference sequence). Trimming removed 3 bases at V and 3 bases at J, with 11 bases between. CDR3 in DNA: TGTGCCAGTAGTATTAAACCTTCGGACACTGAAGCTTTCTTT. Its protein product is CASSIKPSDTEAFF.

The CDR3 DNA is TGTGCCAGTCGAGTAGGGGGGGGGACCTACGAGCAGTACTTC. Residues: CASRVGGGTYEQYF. The J gene is TRBJ2-7, the V gene TRBV11-2; a weak D match, TRBD2 (7 bases). Germline V CDR1 and CDR2: SGHAT, FQNNGV. The V and J ends lost 9 bases and 2 bases respectively, with 17 bases between them. CDR3 length: 14 amino acids.

The CDR3 loop is CASSTTHPSYEQYF. In nucleotides, the CDR3 is TGTGCCAGCAGCACGACACACCCCTCCTACGAGCAGTACTTC. The chain is built from TRBV2 and TRBJ2-7; D is uncertain. Germline assignment: CDR1 SNHLY and CDR2 FYNNEI. This CDR3 spans 14 amino acids. Trimming stripped 6 bases from V and 0 bases from J, with 12 bases between.

This chain uses TRBV5-1 with TRBJ1-4; TRBD1 agrees at 8 bases. This CDR3 region has 15 residues. Germline lookup yields CDR1 SGHRS and CDR2 YFSETQ. With 3 bases clipped from V and 3 bases from J, the junction kept 4 bases outside the gene matches. CDR3 sequence (DNA): TGCGCCAGCAGCTCGGACAGGGTCCCTAATGAAAAACTGTTTTTT. Translating gives CASSSDRVPNEKLFF.

The J gene is TRBJ1-3, the V gene TRBV6-5, with unresolved D. Deletions cut 6 bases from V and 0 bases from J, with 6 bases between. The germline V gene encodes CDR1 MNHEY and CDR2 SVGAGI. This CDR3 contains 13 residues. The CDR3 nucleotides are TGTGCCAGCAGGTGGAGCTCTGGAAACACCATATATTTT. Protein sequence: CASRWSSGNTIYF.

The chain links TRBV9 to TRBJ2-2; TRBD2 is a possible D gene (6 bases). V was pared by 5 bases and J by 1 base, with 12 bases between. CDR1 and CDR2 (germline): SGDLS, YYNGEE. The CDR3 extends over 15 amino acids. CDR3 DNA: TGTGCCAGCAGTCCGGGACTCATGAACACCGGGGAGCTGTTTTTT. Translating it yields CASSPGLMNTGELFF.

The rearrangement links TRBV15 to TRBJ1-1, with D perhaps TRBD1 (5 bases). Deletions cut 1 base from V and 1 base from J, with 16 bases between. The CDR3 consists of 17 residues. The germline V gene encodes CDR1 LNHNV and CDR2 YYDKDF (reference sequence). The CDR3 loop is CATSRAYFSRENTEAFF. CDR3 in DNA: TGTGCCACCAGCAGAGCCTATTTTTCCAGGGAGAACACTGAAGCTTTCTTT.

This clone was seen once. This sequence joins TRBV5-6 and TRBJ1-5, with 7 bases aligning to TRBD1. V gave up 2 bases and J gave up 6 bases; unmatched junction bases: 5. The germline CDR1 and CDR2 sequences are SGHDT and YYEEEE. The CDR3 spans 14 residues. CDR3 in amino acids: CASSFTGERQPQHF. The CDR3 nucleotides read TGTGCCAGCAGCTTTACAGGGGAGCGTCAGCCCCAGCATTTT.

This clone was counted a few times. The chain couples TRBV6-6 to TRBJ2-3; 9 nucleotides align to TRBD1. V was pared by 6 bases and J by 0 bases, with 4 bases of the junction left unmatched. The V gene's germline CDR1 is MNHNY and CDR2 SVGAGI (reference sequence). The CDR3 has 15 residues. The CDR3 region is CASRLTGGSTDTQYF. The CDR3 nucleotides are TGTGCCAGCAGGCTGACAGGGGGGAGCACAGATACGCAGTATTTT.

This clone was seen a single time. The chain links TRBV5-1 to TRBJ2-1; 12 nucleotides align to TRBD2. Germline-derived CDR1 and CDR2 are SGHRS and YFSETQ. The CDR3 sequence is 16 residues long. After removal of 4 bases from V and 6 bases from J, the junction contained 8 bases not matched to a gene. The CDR3 DNA follows: TGCGCCAGCAGCATTACTAGCGGGGGGTTGCCCAATGAGCAGTTCTTC. Translating it yields CASSITSGGLPNEQFF.

The V and J genes are TRBV30 and TRBJ2-2, with 7 positions matching TRBD1. Looked up from germline, CDR1 is GTSNPN and CDR2 is SVGIG (reference sequence). Trimming took 3 bases from V and 6 from J; bases not matched to a gene: 10. This CDR3 spans 15 amino acids. CDR3 in amino acids: CAWRGQGVIAGELFF. The CDR3 DNA reads as TGTGCCTGGAGAGGGCAGGGGGTGATAGCCGGGGAGCTGTTTTTT. The variable domain in full, completed from reference TRBV30 and TRBJ2-2, reads SQTIHQWPATLVQPVGSPLSLECTVEGTSNPNLYWYRQAAGRGLQLLFYSVGIGQISSEVPQNLSASRPQDRQFILSSKKLLLSDSGFYLCAWRGQGVIAGELFFGEGSRLTVL.

V is TRBV7-3 and J is TRBJ2-1, with 9 nucleotides matching TRBD2. The CDR3 loop spans 15 amino acids. The V segment lost 5 bases and the J segment 8 bases; nucleotides outside the gene matches: 10. From germline, CDR1 is SGHTA and CDR2 FQGTGA. The CDR3 protein is CASSIGTSRPHEQFF. Written as DNA, the CDR3 is TGTGCCAGCAGCATCGGGACTAGCCGGCCCCATGAGCAGTTCTTC.

The CDR3 coding sequence is TGCGCCAGCAGCCTCAGCGGGGTCCTCGATACGCAGTATTTT. Amino acid sequence: CASSLSGVLDTQYF. The chain combines TRBV5-1 with TRBJ2-3, with 7 bases aligning to TRBD2. The V gene end was trimmed by 4 bases and the J gene end by 6 bases; junction bases not matched to a gene: 8. The germline V gene encodes CDR1 SGHRS and CDR2 YFSETQ. The CDR3 has 14 residues.

This chain uses TRBV6-5 with TRBJ2-1, with 10 nucleotides matching TRBD2. The germline CDR1 and CDR2 sequences are MNHEY and SVGAGI. The CDR3 has 15 amino acids. J gave up 6 bases and V 0 bases, and 2 bases lay outside the gene matches. In DNA form, the CDR3 reads TGTGCCAGCAGTTACTCCCAGCGGGGGGGCAATGAGCAGTTCTTC. Amino acids: CASSYSQRGGNEQFF.

This chain joins TRBV4-2 and TRBJ2-3; possibly TRBD1 for D (6 bases). V lost 0 bases and J 4 bases, leaving 17 bases between the germline ends. Germline CDR1 is LGHNA and CDR2 is YNFKEQ. The CDR3 has 17 residues. The CDR3 spells CASSQDRGQGRADTQYF. CDR3 DNA: TGTGCCAGCAGCCAAGATCGTGGGCAGGGGAGAGCAGATACGCAGTATTTT.

There are a few counts of this clone. The rearrangement links TRBV2 to TRBJ1-1; the D gene is possibly TRBD1 (6 bases). Germline CDR1 and CDR2: SNHLY and FYNNEI. The germline V and J ends were trimmed by 5 bases and 1 base, with 17 bases remaining between them. This CDR3 comprises 16 residues. The CDR3 here is CASSSIAGAPNTEAFF. The CDR3 coding sequence is TGTGCCAGCAGTTCCATAGCGGGGGCTCCGAACACTGAAGCTTTCTTT.

The chain's CDR3 is CASAWDRTGYGYTF. The CDR3 DNA reads TGTGCCAGCGCCTGGGACCGGACAGGGTATGGCTACACCTTC. This chain connects TRBV18 to TRBJ1-2; 8 bases agree with TRBD1. Germline V lookup: CDR1 KGHSH, CDR2 LQKENI. The CDR3 spans 14 residues. The ends lost 8 bases at V and 5 bases at J; junction bases unmatched: 10.

The rearrangement links TRBV18 to TRBJ2-1, with D unclear. The CDR3 has 13 residues. Looked up from germline, CDR1 is KGHSH and CDR2 is LQKENI. V was shortened by 0 bases and J by 9 bases, with 9 bases between the two germline ends. The CDR3 nucleotides read TGTGCCAGCTCACCACCTCTAGAAAGTGAGCAGTTCTTC. Its protein is CASSPPLESEQFF.

This clone came up a few times. The chain is built from TRBV7-2 and TRBJ2-7; 9 bases match TRBD2. V shed 4 bases and J 0 bases; nucleotides not matched to a gene: 1. Looked up from germline, CDR1 is SGHTA and CDR2 is FQGNSA. The CDR3 length is 14 residues. Written as DNA, the CDR3 is TGTGCCAGCAGCTCTAGCGGGAACTCCTACGAGCAGTACTTC. Its translation: CASSSSGNSYEQYF.

The V gene is TRBV5-1, the J gene TRBJ1-4, with a tentative D call TRBD1 (6 bases). With 4 bases removed from V and 7 bases from J, the gap between germline ends came to 17 bases. The germline V gene encodes CDR1 SGHRS and CDR2 YFSETQ. This CDR3 comprises 15 residues. In nucleotides, the CDR3 is TGCGCCAGCAGCCCCGGACAGTCGAGGGGTGAAAAACTGTTTTTT. Residues: CASSPGQSRGEKLFF.

Only a few counts were recorded for this clone. This chain uses TRBV5-1 with TRBJ2-3, with a possible D match to TRBD2 (6 bases). V was pared by 1 base and J by 1 base, with 10 bases between. CDR1 is SGHRS and CDR2 is YFSETQ in the germline V gene. This CDR3 is 15 amino acids long. In DNA, the CDR3 is TGCGCCAGCAGCTTGTCGTGGGGGGGCACAGATACGCAGTATTTT. Its translation: CASSLSWGGTDTQYF.

This clone was detected only once. The chain is built from TRBV6-7 and TRBJ2-3; a possible D gene is TRBD2 (5 bases). TRBV6-7 counts as an open reading frame of uncertain function. With 11 bases removed from V and 3 bases from J, the gap between germline ends came to 9 bases. CDR3 size: 11 residues. The CDR3 nucleotides are TGTGCCGGAGGTTTTACAGATACGCAGTATTTT. Translation gives CAGGFTDTQYF.

This clone was counted only a few times. V is TRBV6-5 and J is TRBJ2-7, with D uncertain. Trimming stripped 5 bases from V and 3 bases from J, with 14 bases between. The CDR3 is 14 amino acids. Germline V gives CDR1 MNHEY, CDR2 SVGAGI. The CDR3 DNA reads TGTGCCAGCAGTGAAAATACGGAGCACTACGAGCAGTACTTC. Amino acid sequence: CASSENTEHYEQYF.

There are a few counts of this clone. The chain joins TRBV6-1 to TRBJ1-6; D call uncertain. This CDR3 is 17 amino acids long. V gave up 0 bases and J gave up 6 bases, with 15 bases separating them. Germline CDR1 and CDR2: MNHNS and SASEGT. CDR3 nucleotides: TGTGCCAGCAGTGAAGCGACCCTGCGGGGAGGTAATTCACCCCTCCACTTT. Its translation: CASSEATLRGGNSPLHF.

The chain employs TRBV11-3 and TRBJ2-3; 7 bases match TRBD1. Per the germline V gene, CDR1 is SGHNT and CDR2 is YENEEA. There are 15 residues in the CDR3. Trimming at V came to 6 bases and at J to 2 bases, leaving 8 bases not matched to a gene. CDR3 region: CASSHRQGATDTQYF. The CDR3 bases are TGTGCCAGCAGTCATAGACAGGGCGCCACAGATACGCAGTATTTT.

This sequence joins TRBV7-6 and TRBJ1-1, with TRBD1 as a possible D gene (6 bases). CDR1 is SGHVS and CDR2 is FNYEAQ in the germline V gene. V was clipped by 5 bases and J by 2 bases, with 21 bases between them. The CDR3 is 17 residues long. The CDR3 sequence: CASSRLRGILSNTEAFF. The CDR3 DNA follows: TGTGCCAGCAGCCGACTCAGGGGTATTCTATCAAACACTGAAGCTTTCTTT.

J is TRBJ1-1 and V is TRBV6-5, with D possibly matching TRBD1 (5 bases). The V end lost 5 bases, the J end lost 10 bases, and 14 bases lay between the germline ends. CDR1 and CDR2 from the germline V gene are MNHEY and SVGAGI. The CDR3 has 12 residues. The CDR3 nucleotides are TGTGCCAGCAGTATATTGGGGGAGGTAGCTTTCTTT. Residues: CASSILGEVAFF.

The V call is TRBV7-9, the J call TRBJ2-1, with TRBD1 matching over 8 bases. Germline V gene sequence: CDR1 SEHNR, CDR2 FQNEAQ (reference sequence). The CDR3 runs to 12 residues. V shed 11 bases, J shed 6 bases, and the junction held 6 bases outside the gene matches. The CDR3 DNA reads TGTGCCGCTCACAGGGGGAGCAATGAGCAGTTCTTC. It translates to CAAHRGSNEQFF.